Listed below are T cell receptor beta chains from one sample, sequenced in a study of cytomegalovirus exposure and HLA in healthy donors. Sequenced by immunoSEQ multiplex PCR; TCRdb stores in-frame clones only, minus some. The sample has some 100,000 clones; approximately 72% are singletons. Sample: PBMCs. These receptors were collected from a male donor in good health and CMV-seropositive. Each CDR3 is given with its conserved first and last residue. The order of the fields is clone size, D gene, V gene, J gene, CDR3 protein, CDR3 DNA. A D gene is named only where the DNA matches it firmly. The size of a clone is reported for some rows only, either as once, few or many, or as a class for expanded clones.

size: once; D: NA; V: TRBV7-9; J: TRBJ2-2; CDR3: CASSQPVSTGELFF; DNA: TGTGCCAGCAGCCAACCAGTATCCACCGGGGAGCTGTTTTTT
size: once; D: TRBD1; V: TRBV7-9; J: TRBJ1-4; CDR3: CASSLFGTGFNEKLFF; DNA: TGTGCCAGCAGCTTATTTGGGACAGGGTTTAATGAAAAACTGTTTTTT
size: NA; D: TRBD1; V: TRBV9; J: TRBJ1-4; CDR3: CASSVGTGGDEKLFF; DNA: TGTGCCAGCAGCGTAGGGACAGGAGGTGATGAAAAACTGTTTTTT
size: NA; D: TRBD1; V: TRBV5-4; J: TRBJ2-1; CDR3: CASSLPGQGANEQFF; DNA: TGTGCCAGCAGCCTGCCGGGACAGGGGGCGAATGAGCAGTTCTTC
size: NA; D: TRBD1; V: TRBV6-7; J: TRBJ1-5; CDR3: CASSCDRDRVSNQPQHF; DNA: TGTGCCAGCAGTTGCGACCGGGACAGGGTGAGCAATCAGCCCCAGCATTTT
size: NA; D: TRBD2; V: TRBV27; J: TRBJ2-5; CDR3: CASSPSGGGQETQYF; DNA: TGTGCCAGCAGCCCATCGGGGGGGGGACAAGAGACCCAGTACTTC
size: NA; D: NA; V: TRBV10-3; J: TRBJ1-5; CDR3: CAISETTGGNQPQHF; DNA: TGTGCCATCAGTGAGACAACCGGGGGCAATCAGCCCCAGCATTTT
size: few; D: TRBD2; V: TRBV6-5; J: TRBJ2-5; CDR3: CASSYMRGGRETQYF; DNA: TGTGCCAGCAGTTATATGCGGGGGGGCCGAGAGACCCAGTACTTC
size: NA; D: TRBD1; V: TRBV5-6; J: TRBJ1-1; CDR3: CASSLGGQGYKAFF; DNA: TGTGCCAGCAGCTTGGGCGGACAGGGATATAAAGCTTTCTTT
size: NA; D: NA; V: TRBV15; J: TRBJ2-7; CDR3: CATRDRDTRGEQYF; DNA: TGTGCCACCAGGGACCGGGACACGAGGGGCGAGCAGTACTTC
size: few; D: NA; V: TRBV19; J: TRBJ1-4; CDR3: CASKGRQAPNEKLFF; DNA: TGTGCCAGTAAGGGGAGACAGGCTCCTAATGAAAAACTGTTTTTT
size: NA; D: TRBD1; V: TRBV9; J: TRBJ1-2; CDR3: CASSVVGTGDLNGYTF; DNA: TGTGCCAGCAGCGTAGTGGGGACAGGGGACTTAAATGGCTACACCTTC
size: NA; D: TRBD1; V: TRBV5-5; J: TRBJ1-2; CDR3: CASSSTPGQGAEERYGYTF; DNA: TGTGCCAGCAGCTCGACCCCGGGACAGGGGGCCGAAGAAAGGTATGGCTACACCTTC
size: NA; D: NA; V: TRBV7-8; J: TRBJ2-7; CDR3: CASSSTYEQYF; DNA: TGTGCCAGCAGCTCCACCTACGAGCAGTACTTC
size: NA; D: TRBD2; V: TRBV27; J: TRBJ2-5; CDR3: CASSLLGGGRETQYF; DNA: TGTGCCAGCAGTTTATTGGGCGGGGGGAGGGAGACCCAGTACTTC
size: NA; D: TRBD1; V: TRBV7-2; J: TRBJ1-2; CDR3: CASSPQGDYGYTF; DNA: TGTGCCAGCAGCCCACAGGGGGACTATGGCTACACCTTC
size: NA; D: NA; V: TRBV5-1; J: TRBJ2-2; CDR3: CASSTREGGFRELFF; DNA: TGCGCCAGCAGTACCAGGGAAGGCGGCTTCCGAGAGCTGTTTTTT
size: NA; D: NA; V: TRBV19; J: TRBJ2-1; CDR3: CASSKGGGAGESYNEQFF; DNA: TGTGCCAGTAGTAAGGGAGGCGGGGCGGGTGAGTCCTACAATGAGCAGTTCTTC
size: NA; D: NA; V: TRBV5-1; J: TRBJ1-3; CDR3: CASSSRTGNTGTIYF; DNA: TGCGCCAGCAGCTCACGGACGGGCAATACAGGCACCATATATTTT
size: NA; D: TRBD2; V: TRBV6-1; J: TRBJ2-7; CDR3: CASSPSGVQGMQYF; DNA: TGTGCCAGCAGTCCTAGCGGGGTACAGGGGATGCAGTACTTC
size: NA; D: TRBD1; V: TRBV7-2; J: TRBJ1-2; CDR3: CASSRRGQDNYGYTF; DNA: TGTGCCAGCAGCCGAAGAGGACAGGACAACTATGGCTACACCTTC
size: NA; D: NA; V: TRBV4-3; J: TRBJ1-3; CDR3: CASSQERGYGNTIYF; DNA: TGCGCCAGCAGCCAAGAACGAGGGTACGGAAACACCATATATTTT
size: few; D: TRBD2; V: TRBV10-3; J: TRBJ2-7; CDR3: CAIKGLETYEQYF; DNA: TGTGCCATCAAGGGACTAGAGACCTACGAGCAGTACTTC